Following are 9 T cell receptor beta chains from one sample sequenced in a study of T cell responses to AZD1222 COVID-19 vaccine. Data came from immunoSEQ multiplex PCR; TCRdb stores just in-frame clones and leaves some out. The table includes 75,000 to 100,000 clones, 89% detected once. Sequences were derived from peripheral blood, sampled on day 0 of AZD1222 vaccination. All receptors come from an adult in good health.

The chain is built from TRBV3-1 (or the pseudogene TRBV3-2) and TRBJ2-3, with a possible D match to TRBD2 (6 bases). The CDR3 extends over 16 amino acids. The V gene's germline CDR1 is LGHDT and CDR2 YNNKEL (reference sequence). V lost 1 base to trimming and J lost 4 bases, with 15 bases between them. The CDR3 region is CASSQGGGPKADTQYF. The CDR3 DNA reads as TGTGCCAGCAGCCAAGGTGGAGGGCCGAAAGCAGATACGCAGTATTTT.

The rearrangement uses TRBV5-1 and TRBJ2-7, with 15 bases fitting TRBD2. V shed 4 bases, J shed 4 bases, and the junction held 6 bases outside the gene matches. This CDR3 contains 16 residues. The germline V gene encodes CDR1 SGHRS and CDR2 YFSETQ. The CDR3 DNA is TGCGCCAGCAGCCCCCGGACTAGCGGGGGGGAATACGAGCAGTACTTC. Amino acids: CASSPRTSGGEYEQYF.

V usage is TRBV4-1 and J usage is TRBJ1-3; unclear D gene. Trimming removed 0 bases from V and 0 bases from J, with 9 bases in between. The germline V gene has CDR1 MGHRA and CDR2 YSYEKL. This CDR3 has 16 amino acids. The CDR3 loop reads CASSQDGGYSGNTIYF. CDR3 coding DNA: TGCGCCAGCAGCCAAGACGGCGGATACTCTGGAAACACCATATATTTT.

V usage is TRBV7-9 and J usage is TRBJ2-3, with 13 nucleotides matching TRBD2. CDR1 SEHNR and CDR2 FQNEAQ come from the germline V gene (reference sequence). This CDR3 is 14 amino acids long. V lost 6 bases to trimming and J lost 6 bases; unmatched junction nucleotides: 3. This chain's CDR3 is CASRMGLAGDTQYF. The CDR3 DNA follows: TGTGCCAGCAGAATGGGACTAGCGGGGGATACGCAGTATTTT. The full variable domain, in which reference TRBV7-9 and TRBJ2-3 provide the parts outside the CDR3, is DTGVSQNPRHKITKRGQNVTFRCDPISEHNRLYWYRQTLGQGPEFLTYFQNEAQLEKSRLLSDRFSAERPKGSFSTLEIQRTEQGDSAMYLCASRMGLAGDTQYFGPGTRLTVL.

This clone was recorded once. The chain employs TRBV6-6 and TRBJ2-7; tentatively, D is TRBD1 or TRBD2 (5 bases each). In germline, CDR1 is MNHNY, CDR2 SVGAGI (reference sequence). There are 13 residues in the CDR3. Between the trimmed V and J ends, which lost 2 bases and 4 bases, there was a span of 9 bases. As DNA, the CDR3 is TGTGCCAGCAGTTACCGGGACGGTTACGAGCAGTACTTC. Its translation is CASSYRDGYEQYF.

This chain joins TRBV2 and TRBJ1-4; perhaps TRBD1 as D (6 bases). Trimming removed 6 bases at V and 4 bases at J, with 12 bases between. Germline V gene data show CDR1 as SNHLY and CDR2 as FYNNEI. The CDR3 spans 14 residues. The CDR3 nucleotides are TGTGCCAGCAGGGCCGACAGGTTTAATGAAAAACTGTTTTTT. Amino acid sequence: CASRADRFNEKLFF. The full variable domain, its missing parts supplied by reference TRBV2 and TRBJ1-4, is EPEVTQTPSHQVTQMGQEVILRCVPISNHLYFYWYRQILGQKVEFLVSFYNNEISEKSEIFDDQFSVERPDGSNFTLKIRSTKLEDSAMYFCASRADRFNEKLFFGSGTQLSVL.

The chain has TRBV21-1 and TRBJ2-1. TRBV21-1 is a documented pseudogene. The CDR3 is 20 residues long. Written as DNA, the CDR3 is TGTGCCAGCAGCAAATCCGTCGACGGCTCCTTTAGAGAGTCCTACAATGAGCAGTTCTTC. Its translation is CASSKSVDGSFRESYNEQFF.

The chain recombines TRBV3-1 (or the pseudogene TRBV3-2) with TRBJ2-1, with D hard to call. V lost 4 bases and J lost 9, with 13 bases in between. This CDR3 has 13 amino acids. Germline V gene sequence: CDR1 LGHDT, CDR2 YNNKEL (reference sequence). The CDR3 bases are TGTGCCAGCAGCCCTCCCATTTATGGTGAGCAGTTCTTC. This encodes CASSPPIYGEQFF.

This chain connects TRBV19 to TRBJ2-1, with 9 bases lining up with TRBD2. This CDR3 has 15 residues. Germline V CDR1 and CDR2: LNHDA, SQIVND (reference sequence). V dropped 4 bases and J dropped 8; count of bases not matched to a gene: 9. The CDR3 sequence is CASSTHSRGGDEQFF. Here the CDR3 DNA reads TGTGCCAGTAGTACTCACTCGCGGGGGGGAGATGAGCAGTTCTTC.